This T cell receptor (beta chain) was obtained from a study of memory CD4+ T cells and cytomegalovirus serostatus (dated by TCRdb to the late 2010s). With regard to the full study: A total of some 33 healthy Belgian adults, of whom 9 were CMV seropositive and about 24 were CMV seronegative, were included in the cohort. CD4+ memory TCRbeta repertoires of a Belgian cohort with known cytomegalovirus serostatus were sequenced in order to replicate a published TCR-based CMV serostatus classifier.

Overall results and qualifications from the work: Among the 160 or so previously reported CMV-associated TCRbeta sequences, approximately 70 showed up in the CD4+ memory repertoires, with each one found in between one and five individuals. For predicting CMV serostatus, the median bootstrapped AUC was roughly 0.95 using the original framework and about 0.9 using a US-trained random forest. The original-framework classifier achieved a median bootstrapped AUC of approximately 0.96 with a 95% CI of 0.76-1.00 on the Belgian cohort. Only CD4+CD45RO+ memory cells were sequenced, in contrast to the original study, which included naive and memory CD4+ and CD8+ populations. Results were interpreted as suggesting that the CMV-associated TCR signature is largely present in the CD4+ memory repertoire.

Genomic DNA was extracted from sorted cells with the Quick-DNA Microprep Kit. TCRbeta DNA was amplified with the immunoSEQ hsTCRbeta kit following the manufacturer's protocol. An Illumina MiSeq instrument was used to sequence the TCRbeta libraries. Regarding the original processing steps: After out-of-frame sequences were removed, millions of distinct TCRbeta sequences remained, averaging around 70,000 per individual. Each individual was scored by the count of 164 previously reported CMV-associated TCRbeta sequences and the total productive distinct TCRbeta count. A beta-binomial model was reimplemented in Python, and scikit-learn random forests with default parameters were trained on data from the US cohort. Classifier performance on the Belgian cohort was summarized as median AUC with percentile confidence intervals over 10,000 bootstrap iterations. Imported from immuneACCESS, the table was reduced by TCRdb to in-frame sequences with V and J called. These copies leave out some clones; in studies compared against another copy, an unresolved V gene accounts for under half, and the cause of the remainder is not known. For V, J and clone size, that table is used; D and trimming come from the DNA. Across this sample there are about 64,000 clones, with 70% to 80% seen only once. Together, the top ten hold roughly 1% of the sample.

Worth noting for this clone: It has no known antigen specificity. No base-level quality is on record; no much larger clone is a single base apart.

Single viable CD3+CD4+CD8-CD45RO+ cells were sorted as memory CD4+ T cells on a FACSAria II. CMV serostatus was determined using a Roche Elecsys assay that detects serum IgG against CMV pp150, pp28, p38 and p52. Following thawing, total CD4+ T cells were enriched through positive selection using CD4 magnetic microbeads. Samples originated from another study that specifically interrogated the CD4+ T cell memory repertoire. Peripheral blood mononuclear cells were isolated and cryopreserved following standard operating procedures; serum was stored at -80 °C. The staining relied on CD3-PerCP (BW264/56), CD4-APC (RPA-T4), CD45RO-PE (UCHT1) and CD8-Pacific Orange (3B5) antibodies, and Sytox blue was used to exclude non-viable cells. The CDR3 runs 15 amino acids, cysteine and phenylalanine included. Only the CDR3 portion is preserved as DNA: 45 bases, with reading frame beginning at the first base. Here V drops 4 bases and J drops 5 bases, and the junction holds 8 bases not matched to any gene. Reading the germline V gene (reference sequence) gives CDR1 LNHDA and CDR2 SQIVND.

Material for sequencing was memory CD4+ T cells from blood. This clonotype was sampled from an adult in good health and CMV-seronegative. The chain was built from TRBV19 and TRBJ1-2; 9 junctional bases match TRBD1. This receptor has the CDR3 CASSTLRQGGYGYTF. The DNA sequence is TGTGCCAGTAGTACCCTAAGACAGGGGGGATATGGCTACACCTTC.